Below are 31 T cell receptor beta chains sequenced from a single sample in a study of CD8+ T cells in alopecia areata. Treatment: oral pan-JAK inhibitor, 5-10 mg twice daily. cDNA reverse transcribed from extracted RNA served as the sequencing template. The repertoire was sequenced with immunoSEQ multiplex PCR; TCRdb's copy has only in-frame clones and lacks some. The profile shows about 210,000 clones, around 65% of them singletons. Sample: CD4+ T cells sorted from blood, taken at week 4, from a patient treated with tofacitinib. Receptor source: a human donor with alopecia areata.

The genes are TRBV27 and TRBJ2-1; 9 positions agree with TRBD2. V lost 1 base and J lost 6; bases outside the gene matches: 4. This CDR3 has 15 amino acids. CDR1 and CDR2 (germline): MNHEY, SMNVEV (reference sequence). The CDR3 sequence is CASSLLSGGFNEQFF. DNA of the CDR3: TGTGCCAGCAGTTTATTGAGCGGGGGGTTCAATGAGCAGTTCTTC.

This clone was seen only once. Other DNA sequences in this specimen translate into the identical CDR3. The chain employs TRBV7-9 and TRBJ1-2; tentative D call: TRBD1 (5 bases). CDR1 SEHNR and CDR2 FQNEAQ come from the germline V gene (reference sequence). Trimming removed 0 bases from V and 4 bases from J, with 6 bases in between. The CDR3 has 13 amino acids. The CDR3 spells CASSLAGGYGYTF. The CDR3 DNA reads TGTGCCAGCAGCTTAGCGGGGGGCTATGGCTACACCTTC.

The V call is TRBV27, the J call TRBJ1-1; TRBD1 matches at 7 bases. The CDR3 loop spans 14 amino acids. Germline CDR1 and CDR2: MNHEY and SMNVEV (reference sequence). V lost 2 bases to trimming and J lost 6 bases; unmatched junction nucleotides: 6. CDR3 coding DNA: TGTGCCAGCAGTTTACGGCAGGGGGGCGCTGAAGCTTTCTTT. Translation: CASSLRQGGAEAFF.

V is TRBV15 and J is TRBJ2-3, with D tentatively TRBD1 or TRBD2 (5 bases each). V was shortened by 1 base and J by 2 bases, with 13 bases between the two germline ends. The CDR3 totals 16 residues. The V gene's germline CDR1 is LNHNV and CDR2 YYDKDF (reference sequence). DNA of the CDR3: TGTGCCACCAGCAGAGGCCAGGGACGCATCACAGATACGCAGTATTTT. The encoded protein is CATSRGQGRITDTQYF.

This clone showed up just a few times. This rearrangement joins TRBV29-1 to TRBJ2-1, with 9 nucleotides matching TRBD2. Germline trimming cut 2 bases from V and 4 bases from J; bases unmatched to any gene: 6. Germline V gene sequence: CDR1 SQVTM, CDR2 ANQGSEA. The CDR3 totals 15 residues. The CDR3 reads CSVEWLREGYNEQFF. As DNA, the CDR3 is TGCAGCGTTGAATGGTTGCGGGAGGGATACAATGAGCAGTTCTTC.

This rearrangement joins TRBV30 to TRBJ2-5; D unresolved. There are 12 residues in the CDR3. Germline CDR1 reads GTSNPN; CDR2 reads SVGIG (reference sequence). V was shortened by 5 bases and J by 2 bases, with 9 bases between the two germline ends. This chain's CDR3 is CAWEVGQETQYF. DNA for the CDR3: TGTGCCTGGGAGGTCGGGCAAGAGACCCAGTACTTC.

V gene TRBV5-6 combines with J gene TRBJ1-1; TRBD1 matches at 7 bases. Looked up from germline, CDR1 is SGHDT and CDR2 is YYEEEE. This CDR3 is built from 13 residues. The V segment lost 2 bases and the J segment 6 bases; nucleotides outside the gene matches: 4. CDR3 nucleotides: TGTGCCAGCAGCTTCGTGGACAGGCCTGAAGCTTTCTTT. Protein: CASSFVDRPEAFF.

About this clone itself: At the DNA level, this CDR3 is encoded by other sequences in the same sample as well. The V call is TRBV7-2, the J call TRBJ2-1; 11 bases agree with TRBD2. This CDR3 is 14 amino acids long. Trimming at V came to 5 bases and at J to 5 bases, leaving 2 bases not matched to a gene. Germline assignment: CDR1 SGHTA and CDR2 FQGNSA. In nucleotides, the CDR3 is TGTGCCAGCAGCCCTAGCGGGGGGCACAATGAGCAGTTCTTC. This encodes CASSPSGGHNEQFF.

This clone came up a few times. J is TRBJ1-2 and V is TRBV4-1; possibly TRBD1 for D (6 bases). V was clipped by 0 bases and J by 3 bases, with 11 bases between them. CDR3 size: 15 residues. Germline V gives CDR1 MGHRA, CDR2 YSYEKL. CDR3 amino acids: CASSQDPGADYGYTF. The DNA for the CDR3 is TGCGCCAGCAGCCAAGACCCAGGGGCCGACTATGGCTACACCTTC.

This sequence joins TRBV30 and TRBJ2-5; TRBD2 matches at 8 bases. The CDR3 covers 14 residues. V trimming: 0 bases; J trimming: 2 bases; junction bases outside the gene matches: 2. Germline V gene sequence: CDR1 GTSNPN, CDR2 SVGIG (reference sequence). CDR3 in amino acids: CAWSVPGGQETQYF. The CDR3 DNA is TGTGCCTGGAGTGTACCGGGAGGGCAAGAGACCCAGTACTTC.

The chain carries TRBV29-1 and TRBJ2-5; TRBD2 might be the D (5 bases). The ends were cut back, 3 bases at V and 7 bases at J, with 12 bases in the middle. The germline V gene encodes CDR1 SQVTM and CDR2 ANQGSEA. The CDR3 is 12 amino acids. CDR3: CSVELAGLTQYF. The CDR3 nucleotides are TGCAGCGTTGAGCTCGCGGGCTTGACCCAGTACTTC.

CDR3 DNA: TGTGCCAGCAGCCAAGATCGTCGGGCTGAAGCTTTCTTT. The encoded protein is CASSQDRRAEAFF. The chain recombines TRBV4-2 with TRBJ1-1; no firm D call. The V gene lost 0 bases and the J gene lost 6 bases, with 8 bases spanning the gap. This CDR3 contains 13 residues. CDR1 and CDR2 from the germline V gene are LGHNA and YNFKEQ.

This clone was detected only once. The rearrangement links TRBV6-5 to TRBJ1-1, with D possibly being TRBD1 (6 bases). V was trimmed by 6 bases and J by 6 bases, leaving 14 bases between them. Germline CDR1 and CDR2: MNHEY and SVGAGI. This CDR3 has 13 amino acids. CDR3 sequence: CASRGRGIPEAFF. CDR3 in DNA: TGTGCCAGCAGGGGTAGGGGGATCCCTGAAGCTTTCTTT.

The V gene is TRBV20-1, the J gene TRBJ2-5, with D perhaps TRBD1 (6 bases). Germline CDR1 reads DFQATT; CDR2 reads SNEGSKA (reference sequence). CDR3 length: 11 amino acids. Trimming removed 3 bases at V and 7 bases at J, with 9 bases between. CDR3 loop: CSARGAATQYF. The CDR3 DNA reads TGCAGTGCTAGGGGGGCCGCGACCCAGTACTTC.

The CDR3 protein is CASSYDLNTEAFF. In nucleotides, the CDR3 is TGTGCCAGCAGTTACGACTTGAACACTGAAGCTTTCTTT. The rearrangement joins TRBV7-2 to TRBJ1-1, with D unresolved. The CDR3 contains 13 residues. CDR1 is SGHTA, CDR2 FQGNSA, per germline. Trimming cost V 6 bases and J 0 bases, with 8 bases left between them.

This chain links TRBV2 with TRBJ2-5; 9 bases map to TRBD2. V dropped 3 bases and J dropped 4; count of bases not matched to a gene: 6. Germline CDR1 is SNHLY and CDR2 is FYNNEI. This CDR3 spans 15 amino acids. CDR3 amino acids: CASSDRTSVLETQYF. CDR3 DNA sequence: TGTGCCAGCAGTGACCGGACTAGCGTTTTAGAGACCCAGTACTTC.

V is TRBV5-1 and J is TRBJ1-2; D gene ambiguous. CDR1 and CDR2 (germline): SGHRS, YFSETQ. V gave up 0 bases and J gave up 4 bases, with 10 bases separating them. CDR3 length: 14 residues. CDR3 amino acids: CASSLERVVYGYTF. The CDR3 region has the DNA TGCGCCAGCAGCTTGGAGAGGGTCGTCTATGGCTACACCTTC.

This clone has just one count. The chain couples TRBV7-2 to TRBJ2-3; no definite D call. CDR3 size: 13 residues. Trimming shortened V by 1 base and J by 4 bases, and 6 bases separated the two germline ends. Germline lookup yields CDR1 SGHTA and CDR2 FQGNSA. CDR3 sequence reads: CASSLGGSDTQYF. Here the CDR3 DNA reads TGTGCCAGCAGCTTAGGGGGATCAGATACGCAGTATTTT.

The DNA of the CDR3 is TGCGCCAGCAGGACAGAAGAGACCCAGTACTTC. Translating it yields CASRTEETQYF. The chain carries TRBV5-1 and TRBJ2-5; tentative D call: TRBD1 (5 bases). V was pared by 5 bases and J by 3 bases, with 5 bases between. Germline CDR1 reads SGHRS; CDR2 reads YFSETQ. The CDR3 extends over 11 amino acids.

The chain combines TRBV6-5 with TRBJ1-1, with TRBD1 as a possible D gene (5 bases). Per the germline V gene, CDR1 is MNHEY and CDR2 is SVGAGI. The CDR3 extends over 14 amino acids. Trimming removed 2 bases at V and 5 bases at J, with 12 bases between. CDR3: CASSYEGKGTEAFF. In nucleotides, the CDR3 is TGTGCCAGCAGTTACGAGGGGAAGGGGACTGAAGCTTTCTTT.

This clone is a singleton in its sample. V gene TRBV27 combines with J gene TRBJ1-5; weak D call: TRBD1 (6 bases). The germline V gene encodes CDR1 MNHEY and CDR2 SMNVEV (reference sequence). V lost 6 bases to trimming and J lost 9 bases, with 18 bases between them. The CDR3 is made up of 14 amino acids. The CDR3 protein is CASRLQGRGGPQHF. CDR3 nucleotide sequence: TGTGCCAGCAGACTACAGGGTAGAGGTGGGCCCCAGCATTTT.

The chain combines TRBV2 with TRBJ2-5, with D possibly matching TRBD2 (5 bases). The CDR3 sequence is 12 residues long. The V and J ends lost 8 bases and 5 bases respectively, with 12 bases between them. The V gene's germline CDR1 is SNHLY and CDR2 FYNNEI. The CDR3 coding sequence is TGTGCCAGCTCTGAGGGTACGGAGACCCAGTACTTC. It codes for CASSEGTETQYF.

The genes are TRBV30 and TRBJ1-1; D is possibly TRBD1 (5 bases). The V and J ends lost 0 bases and 5 bases respectively, with 7 bases between them. Germline-derived CDR1 and CDR2 are GTSNPN and SVGIG (reference sequence). The CDR3 spans 12 residues. CDR3 nucleotide sequence: TGTGCCTGGAGTGTATGGGGGACTGAAGCTTTCTTT. Its translation: CAWSVWGTEAFF.

The J gene is TRBJ1-2, the V gene TRBV27; the match to TRBD1 covers 7 bases. The CDR3 has 12 amino acids. Germline V gene lookup returns CDR1 MNHEY and CDR2 SMNVEV (reference sequence). V shed 5 bases, J shed 7 bases, and the junction held 4 bases outside the gene matches. CDR3 residues: CASSRQGSGYTF. As DNA, the CDR3 is TGTGCCAGCAGTAGACAGGGCAGTGGCTACACCTTC.

The chain links TRBV7-9 to TRBJ1-3; D unresolved. Trimming removed 5 bases from V and 9 bases from J, with 14 bases in between. Germline V gene lookup returns CDR1 SEHNR and CDR2 FQNEAQ (reference sequence). The CDR3 consists of 13 residues. CDR3 nucleotides: TGTGCCAGCAGCCCATCCGCATCTTCCACCATATATTTT. This gives the protein CASSPSASSTIYF.

The chain links TRBV29-1 to TRBJ1-6, with D maybe TRBD1 (6 bases). V gave up 5 bases and J gave up 7 bases, with 18 bases separating them. This CDR3 region has 15 residues. Germline values: CDR1 SQVTM, CDR2 ANQGSEA. CDR3 in DNA: TGCAGCGTTCGTCCCGGGCAGGGGCAGAATTCACCCCTCCACTTT. This translates into CSVRPGQGQNSPLHF.

This clone was counted a few times. This chain uses TRBV10-3 with TRBJ2-7; D remains ambiguous. The V gene lost 4 bases and the J gene lost 3 bases, with 13 bases spanning the gap. Per germline, CDR1 ENHRY and CDR2 SYGVKD. This CDR3 is built from 14 residues. The CDR3 sequence is CAISAAARDYEQYF. The CDR3 bases are TGTGCCATCAGTGCCGCCGCTAGGGACTACGAGCAGTACTTC.

The genes are TRBV29-1 and TRBJ2-1, with 9 nucleotides matching TRBD1. Germline-derived CDR1 and CDR2 are SQVTM and ANQGSEA. Losses at the gene ends were 8 bases for V and 5 bases for J; bases not matched to a gene: 7. This CDR3 has 13 amino acids. CDR3 DNA: TGCAGCTTCCGGGACAGGGTCGACAATGAGCAGTTCTTC. Amino acids: CSFRDRVDNEQFF.

The chain combines TRBV4-2 with TRBJ2-1; the D is unclear. Germline V gene lookup returns CDR1 LGHNA and CDR2 YNFKEQ. This CDR3 has 12 amino acids. With 0 bases removed from V and 9 bases from J, the gap between germline ends came to 6 bases. The CDR3 spells CASSQDLGEQFF. Written as DNA, the CDR3 is TGTGCCAGCAGCCAAGATTTGGGTGAGCAGTTCTTC.

There are a few counts of this clone. The genes are TRBV6-5 and TRBJ1-1, with D unresolved. Trimming cost V 5 bases and J 0 bases, with 10 bases left between them. Germline loops: CDR1 MNHEY, CDR2 SVGAGI. The CDR3 consists of 14 residues. The CDR3 sequence: CASSGGPMNTEAFF. The CDR3 nucleotides are TGTGCCAGCAGTGGAGGACCGATGAACACTGAAGCTTTCTTT.

V usage is TRBV5-1 and J usage is TRBJ2-2; possibly TRBD1 or TRBD2 for D (6 bases each). V shed 4 bases and J shed 5 bases, with 12 bases lying between them. In germline, CDR1 is SGHRS, CDR2 YFSETQ. The CDR3 totals 14 residues. The CDR3: CASSGGRGTGELFF. The CDR3 DNA is TGCGCCAGCAGCGGGGGGCGAGGGACCGGGGAGCTGTTTTTT.